The sequence of this T cell receptor (beta chain) was determined in a study of CD8+ T cells in alopecia areata. The CDR3 loop spans 17 amino acids. Germline V gives CDR1 MNHNS, CDR2 SASEGT. Between the trimmed V and J ends, which lost 3 bases and 0 bases, there was a span of 15 bases. After isolation, RNA underwent reverse transcription to generate cDNA as the sequencing template. Some clones are missing from TCRdb's copy, which holds only in-frame ones; the method was immunoSEQ multiplex PCR. The sample includes around 140,000 clones, 85% to 90% of them seen just once. Using a FACSAria, the CD4+ and CD8+ T cells were sorted from the PBMCs.

This sequence was found in a human donor with alopecia areata. The sample in question was CD8+ T cells sorted from blood, obtained at week 0. The J gene is TRBJ1-3, the V gene TRBV6-1, with D perhaps TRBD1 (5 bases). CDR3 in DNA: TGTGCCAGCAGTGAGCGGACCGACAGCTACTCTGGAAACACCATATATTTT. It yields the protein CASSERTDSYSGNTIYF.